This is a list of T cell receptor beta chains from one sample in a study of liver allograft versus peripheral blood T cells. From the reads, TCRdb called clonotypes with MiXCR, one entry per CDR3 protein. The data show just over 5,000 distinct CDR3 sequences, about a sixth seen once. The source is a human patient who had a liver transplant. The graft donor may account for some of the T cells. Both conserved end residues are part of each CDR3. D genes are given only for firm matches. Clone size is shown for a subset of rows, as once, few, many or a class of expanded clone.

cdr3_aa cdr3_nt j_call clone_size v_call d_call
CASMVTGEVYEQYF TGTGCCAGCATGGTGACAGGGGAGGTTTACGAGCAGTACTTC TRBJ2-7 NA TRBV6-1 TRBD1
CATRTGENQPQHF TGTGCCACTCGGACAGGGGAGAATCAGCCCCAGCATTTT TRBJ1-5 few TRBV6-5 TRBD1
CASSYSRTPQETQYF TGTGCCAGCAGTTACTCGAGAACGCCCCAAGAGACCCAGTACTTC TRBJ2-5 NA TRBV6-5 NA
CAWSVLGGGGDEQFF TGTGCCTGGAGTGTACTAGGGGGGGGGGGAGATGAGCAGTTCTTC TRBJ2-1 NA TRBV30 NA
CASIYGGRDRAMNTEAFF TGTGCCAGCATTTATGGGGGCCGGGACAGGGCAATGAACACTGAAGCTTTCTTT TRBJ1-1 few TRBV28 TRBD1
CASSHTGTYNEQFF TGTGCCAGCAGCCATACCGGGACCTACAATGAGCAGTTCTTC TRBJ2-1 few TRBV14 NA
CASKAGDGELFF TGTGCCAGCAAGGCAGGCGACGGGGAGCTGTTTTTT TRBJ2-2 few TRBV9 NA
CASSVQPWGYEQYF TGTGCCAGCAGCGTGCAGCCCTGGGGCTACGAGCAGTACTTC TRBJ2-7 medium-sized TRBV5-6 NA
CASSQEAGGSSETQYF TGTGCCAGCAGCCAAGAAGCGGGGGGCTCCTCGGAGACCCAGTACTTC TRBJ2-5 few TRBV3-1 TRBD2
CASKEAGVDHEQYF TGTGCCAGCAAGGAAGCGGGGGTGGATCACGAGCAGTACTTC TRBJ2-7 medium-sized TRBV27 TRBD2
CASGLRSGSSYEQYF TGTGCTAGTGGTTTGCGGAGCGGGTCCTCCTACGAGCAGTACTTC TRBJ2-7 NA TRBV12-5 NA
CAWGRPASNQPQHF TGTGCCTGGGGTCGGCCGGCCAGCAATCAGCCCCAGCATTTT TRBJ1-5 many TRBV30 NA
CASRSGNAEAFF TGTGCCAGTAGATCAGGGAACGCTGAAGCTTTCTTT TRBJ1-1 NA TRBV19 NA
CASSLSVGEAYNEQFF TGTGCCAGCAGTTTATCTGTAGGGGAAGCCTACAATGAGCAGTTCTTC TRBJ2-1 medium-sized TRBV27 NA
CSVVSGSSYEQYF TGCAGCGTCGTCAGCGGGAGCTCCTACGAGCAGTACTTC TRBJ2-7 medium-sized TRBV29-1 TRBD2
CASSLGLAGDPSFF TGTGCCAGCAGCCTCGGACTAGCGGGAGACCCTTCTTTCTTC TRBJ2-1 NA TRBV28 TRBD2